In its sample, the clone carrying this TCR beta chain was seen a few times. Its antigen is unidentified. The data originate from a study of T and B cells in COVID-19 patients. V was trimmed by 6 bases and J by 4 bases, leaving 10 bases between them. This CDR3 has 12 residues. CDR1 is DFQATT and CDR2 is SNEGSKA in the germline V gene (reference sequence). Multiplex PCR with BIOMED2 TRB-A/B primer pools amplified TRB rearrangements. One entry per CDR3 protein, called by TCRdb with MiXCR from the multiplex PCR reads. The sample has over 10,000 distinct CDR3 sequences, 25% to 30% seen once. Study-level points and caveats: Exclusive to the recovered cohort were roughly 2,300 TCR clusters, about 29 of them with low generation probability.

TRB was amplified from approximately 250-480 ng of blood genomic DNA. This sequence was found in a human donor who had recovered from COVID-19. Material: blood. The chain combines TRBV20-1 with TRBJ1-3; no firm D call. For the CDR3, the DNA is TGCAGTGCGCCGGACCTGGGAAACACCATATATTTT. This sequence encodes CSAPDLGNTIYF.